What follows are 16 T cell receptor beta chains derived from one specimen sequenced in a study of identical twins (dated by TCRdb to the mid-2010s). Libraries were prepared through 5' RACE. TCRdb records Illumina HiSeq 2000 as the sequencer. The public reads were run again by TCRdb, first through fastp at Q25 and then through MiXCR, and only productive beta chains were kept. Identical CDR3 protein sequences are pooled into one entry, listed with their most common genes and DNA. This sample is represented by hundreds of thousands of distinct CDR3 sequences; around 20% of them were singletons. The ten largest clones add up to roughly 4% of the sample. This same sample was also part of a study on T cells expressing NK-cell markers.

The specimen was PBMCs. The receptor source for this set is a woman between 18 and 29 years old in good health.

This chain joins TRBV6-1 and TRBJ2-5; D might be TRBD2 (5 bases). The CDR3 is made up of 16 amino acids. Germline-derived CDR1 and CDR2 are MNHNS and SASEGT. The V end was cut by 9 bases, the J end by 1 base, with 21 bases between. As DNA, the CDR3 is TGTGCCAGTTCCCTTGGGAGAAGATTCTCCCAAGAGACCCAGTACTTC. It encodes CASSLGRRFSQETQYF.

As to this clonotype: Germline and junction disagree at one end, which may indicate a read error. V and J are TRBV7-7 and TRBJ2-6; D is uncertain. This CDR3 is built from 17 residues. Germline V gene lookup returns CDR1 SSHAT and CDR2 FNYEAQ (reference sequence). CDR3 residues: CASSLLSVGSGANVLTF. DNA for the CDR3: TGTGCTAGCAGCTTACTTTCGGTTGGATCTGGGGCCAACGTCCTGACTTTC.

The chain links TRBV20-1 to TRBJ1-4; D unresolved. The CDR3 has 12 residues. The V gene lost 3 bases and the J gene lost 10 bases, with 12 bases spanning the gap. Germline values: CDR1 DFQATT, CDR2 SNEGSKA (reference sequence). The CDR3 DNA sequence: TGCAGTGCTAGCTTGCCACGCGCAAAACTGTTTTTT. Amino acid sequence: CSASLPRAKLFF.

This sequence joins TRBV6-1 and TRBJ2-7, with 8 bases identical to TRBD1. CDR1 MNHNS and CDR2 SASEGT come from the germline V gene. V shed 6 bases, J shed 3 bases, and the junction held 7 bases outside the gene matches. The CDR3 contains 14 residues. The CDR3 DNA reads TGTGCCAGCAGAGACACGGACAGGGACTACGAGCAGTACTTC. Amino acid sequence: CASRDTDRDYEQYF.

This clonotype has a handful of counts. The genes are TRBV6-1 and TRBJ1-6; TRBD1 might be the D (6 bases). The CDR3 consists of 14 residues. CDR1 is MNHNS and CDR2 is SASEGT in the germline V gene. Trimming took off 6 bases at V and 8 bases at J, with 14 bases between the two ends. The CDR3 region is CASSLRGRDSPLHF. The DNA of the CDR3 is TGTGCCAGCAGCCTACGGGGGCGGGATTCACCCCTCCACTTT.

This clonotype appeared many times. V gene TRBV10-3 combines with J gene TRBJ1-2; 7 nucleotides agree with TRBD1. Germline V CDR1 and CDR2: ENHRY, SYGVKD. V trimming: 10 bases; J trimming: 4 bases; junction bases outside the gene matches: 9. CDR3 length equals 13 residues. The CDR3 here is CARRAGDSYGYTF. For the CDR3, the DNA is TGTGCCAGGCGAGCGGGGGACAGCTATGGCTACACCTTC.

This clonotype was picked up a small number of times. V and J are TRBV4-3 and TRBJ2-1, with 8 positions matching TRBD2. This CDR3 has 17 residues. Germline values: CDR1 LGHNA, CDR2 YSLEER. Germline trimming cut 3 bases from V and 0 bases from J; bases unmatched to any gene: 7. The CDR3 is CASSHVLAASSYNEQFF. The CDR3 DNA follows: TGCGCCAGCAGCCACGTACTAGCGGCAAGCTCCTACAATGAGCAGTTCTTC.

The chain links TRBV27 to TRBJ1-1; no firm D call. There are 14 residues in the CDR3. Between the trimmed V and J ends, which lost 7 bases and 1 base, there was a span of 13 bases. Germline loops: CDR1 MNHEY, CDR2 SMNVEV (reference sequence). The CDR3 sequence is CASKFGGENTEAFF. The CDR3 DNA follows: TGTGCCAGCAAATTCGGCGGGGAGAACACTGAAGCTTTCTTT.

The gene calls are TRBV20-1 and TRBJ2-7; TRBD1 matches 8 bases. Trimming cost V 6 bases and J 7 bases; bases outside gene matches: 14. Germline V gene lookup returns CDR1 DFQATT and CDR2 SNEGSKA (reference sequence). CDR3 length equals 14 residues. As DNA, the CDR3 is TGCAGTGCCCCTCCCGACAGGGGTCGTGATGAGCAGTACTTC. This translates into CSAPPDRGRDEQYF.

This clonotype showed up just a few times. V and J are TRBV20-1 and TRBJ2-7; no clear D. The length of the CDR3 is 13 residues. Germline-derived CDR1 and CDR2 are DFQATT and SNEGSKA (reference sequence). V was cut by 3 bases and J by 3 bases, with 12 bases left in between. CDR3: CSASWGLNYEQYF. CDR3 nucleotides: TGCAGTGCTAGTTGGGGTCTTAACTACGAGCAGTACTTC.

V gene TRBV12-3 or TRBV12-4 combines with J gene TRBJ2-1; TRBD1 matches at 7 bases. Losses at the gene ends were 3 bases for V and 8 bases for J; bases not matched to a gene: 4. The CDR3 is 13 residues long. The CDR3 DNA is TGTGCCAGCAGTTTGCGACAGGGCGATGAGCAGTTCTTC. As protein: CASSLRQGDEQFF.

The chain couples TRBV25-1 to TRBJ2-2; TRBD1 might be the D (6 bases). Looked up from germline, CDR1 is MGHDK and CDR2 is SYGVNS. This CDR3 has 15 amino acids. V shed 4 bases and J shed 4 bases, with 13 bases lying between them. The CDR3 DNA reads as TGTGCCAGCAGTGGGTCAGGGGCAGGCACCGGGGAGCTGTTTTTT. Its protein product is CASSGSGAGTGELFF.

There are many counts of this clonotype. The CDR3 sequence: CASSSDGDTQYF. The CDR3 DNA follows: TGTGCCAGCAGTTCCGACGGGGATACGCAGTATTTT. The V and J genes are TRBV6-5 and TRBJ2-3, with D unclear. V was cut by 4 bases and J by 6 bases, with 8 bases left in between. Germline V gene sequence: CDR1 MNHEY, CDR2 SVGAGI. The CDR3 sequence is 12 residues long.

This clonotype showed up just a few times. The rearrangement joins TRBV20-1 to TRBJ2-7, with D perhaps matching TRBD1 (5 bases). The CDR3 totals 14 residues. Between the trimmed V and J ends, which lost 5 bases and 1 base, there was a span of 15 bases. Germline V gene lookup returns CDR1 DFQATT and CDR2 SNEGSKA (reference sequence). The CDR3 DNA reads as TGCAGTGCTTCGAATTCAGGGTTTTCCTACGAGCAGTACTTC. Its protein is CSASNSGFSYEQYF.

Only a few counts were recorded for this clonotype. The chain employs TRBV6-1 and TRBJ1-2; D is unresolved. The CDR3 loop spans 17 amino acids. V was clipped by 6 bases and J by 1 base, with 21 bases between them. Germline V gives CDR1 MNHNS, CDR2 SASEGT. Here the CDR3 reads CASSLLPMLTLNYGYTF. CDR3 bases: TGTGCCAGCAGCCTACTTCCTATGTTGACCCTTAACTATGGCTACACCTTC.

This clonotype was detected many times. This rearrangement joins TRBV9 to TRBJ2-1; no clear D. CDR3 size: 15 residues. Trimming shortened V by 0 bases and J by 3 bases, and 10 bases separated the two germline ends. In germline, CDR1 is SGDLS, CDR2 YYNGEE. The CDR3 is CASSVGVASYNEQFF. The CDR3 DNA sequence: TGTGCCAGCAGCGTAGGAGTGGCCAGCTACAATGAGCAGTTCTTC.